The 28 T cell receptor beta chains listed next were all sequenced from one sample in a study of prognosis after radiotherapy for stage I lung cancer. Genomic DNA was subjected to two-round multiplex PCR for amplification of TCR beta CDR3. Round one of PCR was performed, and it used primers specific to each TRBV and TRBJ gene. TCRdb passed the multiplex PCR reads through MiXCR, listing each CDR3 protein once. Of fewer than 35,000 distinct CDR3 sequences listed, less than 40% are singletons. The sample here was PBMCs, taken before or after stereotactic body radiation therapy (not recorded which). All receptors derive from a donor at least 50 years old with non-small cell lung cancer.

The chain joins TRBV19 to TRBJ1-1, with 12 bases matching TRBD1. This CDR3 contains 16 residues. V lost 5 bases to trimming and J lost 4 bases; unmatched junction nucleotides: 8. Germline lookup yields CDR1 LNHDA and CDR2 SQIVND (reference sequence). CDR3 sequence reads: CASSSYGTGGITEAFF. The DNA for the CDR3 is TGTGCCAGTAGTTCCTACGGGACAGGGGGCATCACTGAAGCTTTCTTT.

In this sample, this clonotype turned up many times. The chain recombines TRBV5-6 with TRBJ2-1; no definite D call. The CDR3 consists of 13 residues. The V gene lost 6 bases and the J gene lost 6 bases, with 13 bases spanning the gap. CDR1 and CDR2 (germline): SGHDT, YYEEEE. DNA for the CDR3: TGTGCCAGCATATTTGGGGATCGCAATGAGCAGTTCTTC. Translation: CASIFGDRNEQFF. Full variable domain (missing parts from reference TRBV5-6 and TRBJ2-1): DAGVTQSPTHLIKTRGQQVTLRCSPKSGHDTVSWYQQALGQGPQFIFQYYEEEERQRGNFPDRFSGHQFPNYSSELNVNALLLGDSALYLCASIFGDRNEQFFGPGTRLTVL.

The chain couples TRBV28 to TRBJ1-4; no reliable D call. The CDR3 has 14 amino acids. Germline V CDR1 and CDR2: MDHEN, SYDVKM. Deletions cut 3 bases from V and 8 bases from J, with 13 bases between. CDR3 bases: TGTGCCAGCAGTTTCGGTCGGCGGGTAGAAAAACTGTTTTTT. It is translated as CASSFGRRVEKLFF.

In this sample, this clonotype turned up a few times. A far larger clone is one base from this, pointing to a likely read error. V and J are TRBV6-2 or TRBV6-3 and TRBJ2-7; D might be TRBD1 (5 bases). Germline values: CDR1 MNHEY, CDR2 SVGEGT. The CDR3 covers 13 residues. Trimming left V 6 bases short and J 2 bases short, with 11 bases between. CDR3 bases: TGTGCCAGCAGCGCAGACAGCACCTACGAGCAGTACTTC. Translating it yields CASSADSTYEQYF.

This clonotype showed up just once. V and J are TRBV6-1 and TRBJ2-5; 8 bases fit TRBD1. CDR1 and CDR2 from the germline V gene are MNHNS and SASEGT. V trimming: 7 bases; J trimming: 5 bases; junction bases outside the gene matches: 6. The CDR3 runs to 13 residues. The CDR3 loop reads CASIGQGDETQYF. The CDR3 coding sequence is TGTGCCAGCATCGGACAGGGTGATGAGACCCAGTACTTC.

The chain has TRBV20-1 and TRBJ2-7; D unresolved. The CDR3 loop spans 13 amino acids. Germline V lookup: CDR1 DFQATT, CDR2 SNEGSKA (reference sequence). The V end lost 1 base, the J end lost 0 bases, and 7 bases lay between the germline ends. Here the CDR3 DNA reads TGCAGTGCTAGAGTACTGTACTCCTACGAGCAGTACTTC. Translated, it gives CSARVLYSYEQYF.

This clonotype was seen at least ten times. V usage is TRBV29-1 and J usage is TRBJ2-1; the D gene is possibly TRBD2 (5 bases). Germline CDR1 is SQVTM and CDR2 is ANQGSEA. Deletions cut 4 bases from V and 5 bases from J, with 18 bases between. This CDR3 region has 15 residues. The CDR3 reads CSVVLLRGPNNEQFF. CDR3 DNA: TGCAGCGTTGTCCTTCTTCGGGGTCCTAACAATGAGCAGTTCTTC.

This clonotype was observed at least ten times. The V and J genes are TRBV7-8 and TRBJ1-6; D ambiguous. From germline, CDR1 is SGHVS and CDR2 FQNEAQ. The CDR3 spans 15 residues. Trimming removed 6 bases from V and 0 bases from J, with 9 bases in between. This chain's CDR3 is CASSSGLSYNSPLHF. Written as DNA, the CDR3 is TGTGCCAGCAGTTCTGGCCTCTCCTATAATTCACCCCTCCACTTT.

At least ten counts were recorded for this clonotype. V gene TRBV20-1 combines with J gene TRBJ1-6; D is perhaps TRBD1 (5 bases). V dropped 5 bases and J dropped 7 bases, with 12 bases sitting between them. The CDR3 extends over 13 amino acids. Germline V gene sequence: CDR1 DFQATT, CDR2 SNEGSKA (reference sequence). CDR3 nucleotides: TGCAGTGCTGGGGCGGGGTGGAATTCACCCCTCCACTTT. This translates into CSAGAGWNSPLHF.

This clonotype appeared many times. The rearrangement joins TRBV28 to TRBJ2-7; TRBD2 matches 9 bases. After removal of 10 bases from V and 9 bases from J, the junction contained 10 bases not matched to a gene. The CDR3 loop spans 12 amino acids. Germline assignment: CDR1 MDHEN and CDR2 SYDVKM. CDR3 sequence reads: CATSGTSLSQYF. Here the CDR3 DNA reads TGTGCCACGTCCGGGACTAGCCTCTCGCAGTACTTC.

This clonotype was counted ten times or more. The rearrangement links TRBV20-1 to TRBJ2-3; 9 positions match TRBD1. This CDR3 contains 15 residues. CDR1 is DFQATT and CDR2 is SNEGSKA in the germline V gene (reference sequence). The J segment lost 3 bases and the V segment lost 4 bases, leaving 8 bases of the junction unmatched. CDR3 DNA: TGCAGTGCTACCGGACAGGGGAAGAGTACAGATACGCAGTATTTT. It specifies CSATGQGKSTDTQYF.

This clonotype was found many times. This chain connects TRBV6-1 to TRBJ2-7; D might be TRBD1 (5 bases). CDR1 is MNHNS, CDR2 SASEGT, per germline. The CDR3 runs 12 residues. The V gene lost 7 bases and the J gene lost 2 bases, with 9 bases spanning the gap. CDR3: CASNRRTYEQYF. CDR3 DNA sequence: TGTGCCAGCAACAGGAGAACCTACGAGCAGTACTTC.

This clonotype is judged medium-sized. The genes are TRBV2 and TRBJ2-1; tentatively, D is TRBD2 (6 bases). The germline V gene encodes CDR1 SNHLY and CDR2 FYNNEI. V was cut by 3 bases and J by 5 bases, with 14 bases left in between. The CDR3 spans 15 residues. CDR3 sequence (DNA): TGTGCCAGCAGTGAGGCGGGGCGAATCGACAATGAGCAGTTCTTC. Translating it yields CASSEAGRIDNEQFF.

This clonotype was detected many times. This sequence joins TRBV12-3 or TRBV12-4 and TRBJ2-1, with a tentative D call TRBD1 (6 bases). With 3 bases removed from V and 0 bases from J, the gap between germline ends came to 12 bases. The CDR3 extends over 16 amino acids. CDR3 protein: CASSLYRDPSYNEQFF. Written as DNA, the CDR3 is TGTGCCAGCAGTTTGTACAGGGACCCCTCCTACAATGAGCAGTTCTTC.

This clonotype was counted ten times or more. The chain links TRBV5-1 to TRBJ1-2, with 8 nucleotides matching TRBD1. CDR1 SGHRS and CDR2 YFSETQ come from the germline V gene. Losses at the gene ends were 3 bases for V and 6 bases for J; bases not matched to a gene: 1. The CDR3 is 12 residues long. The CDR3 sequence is CASSSGGHGYTF. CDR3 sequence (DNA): TGCGCCAGCAGCTCAGGGGGCCATGGCTACACCTTC.

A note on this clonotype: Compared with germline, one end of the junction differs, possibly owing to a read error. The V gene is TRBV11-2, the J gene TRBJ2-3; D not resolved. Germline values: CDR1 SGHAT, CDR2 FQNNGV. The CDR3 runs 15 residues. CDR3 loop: CGSSSPRIRTDTQYF. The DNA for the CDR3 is TGTGGCAGCAGCTCCCCTAGGATTAGAACAGATACGCAGTATTTT.

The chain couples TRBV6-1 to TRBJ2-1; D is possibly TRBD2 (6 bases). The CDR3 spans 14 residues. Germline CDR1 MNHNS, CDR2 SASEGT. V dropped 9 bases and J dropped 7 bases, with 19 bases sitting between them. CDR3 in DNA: TGTGCCAGTGCCACCGGAGGGTCGGGGAATGAGCAGTTCTTC. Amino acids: CASATGGSGNEQFF.

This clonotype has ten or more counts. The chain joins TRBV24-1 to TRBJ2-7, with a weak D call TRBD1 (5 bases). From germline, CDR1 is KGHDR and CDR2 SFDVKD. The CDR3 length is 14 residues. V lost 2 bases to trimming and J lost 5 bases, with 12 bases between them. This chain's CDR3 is CATSDSQGWDEQYF. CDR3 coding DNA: TGTGCCACCAGTGATTCCCAGGGTTGGGACGAGCAGTACTTC.

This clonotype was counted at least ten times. In DNA, the CDR3 is TGTGCCAGCAGTCCCGGGACAGTAAGCCAAGAGACCCAGTACTTC. Its translation is CASSPGTVSQETQYF. This chain links TRBV27 with TRBJ2-5; 7 bases are a match to TRBD1. Germline loops: CDR1 MNHEY, CDR2 SMNVEV (reference sequence). The CDR3 totals 15 residues. Losses at the gene ends were 5 bases for V and 1 base for J; bases not matched to a gene: 7.

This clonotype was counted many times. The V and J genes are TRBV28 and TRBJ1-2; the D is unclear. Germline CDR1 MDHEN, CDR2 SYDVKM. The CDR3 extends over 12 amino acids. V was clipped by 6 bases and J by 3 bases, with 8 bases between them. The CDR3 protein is CASSLTDYGYTF. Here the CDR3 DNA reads TGTGCCAGCAGCTTGACCGACTATGGCTACACCTTC.

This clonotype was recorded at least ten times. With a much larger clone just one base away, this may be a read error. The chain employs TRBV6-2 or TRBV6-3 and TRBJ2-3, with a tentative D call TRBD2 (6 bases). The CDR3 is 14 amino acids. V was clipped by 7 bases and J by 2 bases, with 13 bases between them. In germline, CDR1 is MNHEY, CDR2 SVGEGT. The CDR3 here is CASKQRVFTDTQYF. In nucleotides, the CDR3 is TGTGCCAGCAAGCAGCGGGTATTCACAGATACGCAGTATTTT.

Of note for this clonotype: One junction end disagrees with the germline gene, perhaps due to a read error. This CDR3 reads CASSPPLTGDLFF. The CDR3 DNA reads TGTGCCAGCAGCCCCCCACTTACCGGGGATCTGTTTTTT. This chain uses TRBV11-2 with TRBJ2-2, with a weak D call TRBD2 (5 bases). CDR3 length: 13 amino acids. Germline CDR1 and CDR2: SGHAT and FQNNGV.

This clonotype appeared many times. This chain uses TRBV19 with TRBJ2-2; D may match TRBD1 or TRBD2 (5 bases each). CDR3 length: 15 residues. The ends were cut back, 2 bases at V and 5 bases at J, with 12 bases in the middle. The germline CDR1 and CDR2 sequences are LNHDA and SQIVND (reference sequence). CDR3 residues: CASSITGARTGELFF. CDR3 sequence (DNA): TGTGCCAGTAGTATAACCGGGGCAAGGACCGGGGAGCTGTTTTTT.

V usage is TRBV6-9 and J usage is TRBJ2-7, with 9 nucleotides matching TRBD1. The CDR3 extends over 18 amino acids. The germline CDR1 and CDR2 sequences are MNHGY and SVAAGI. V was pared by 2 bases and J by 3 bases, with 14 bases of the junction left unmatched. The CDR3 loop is CASSYTKLRQGGIYEQYF. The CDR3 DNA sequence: TGTGCCAGCAGTTATACTAAGCTCCGACAGGGGGGTATCTACGAGCAGTACTTC.

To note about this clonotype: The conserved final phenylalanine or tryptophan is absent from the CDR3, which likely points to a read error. The CDR3 reads CASSLTGPAVYGYTL. CDR3 coding DNA: TGTGCAAGCAGTTTGACAGGGCCGGCGGTCTATGGCTACACCTTA. The chain joins TRBV12-3 or TRBV12-4 to TRBJ1-2; 7 bases map to TRBD1. The CDR3 loop spans 15 amino acids.

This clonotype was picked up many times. The CDR3 DNA reads TGTGCCAGCAGTTACGGTGGGCGAAATGAGCAGTTCTTC. Translating gives CASSYGGRNEQFF. The chain employs TRBV6-5 and TRBJ2-1; D unresolved. The V end was cut by 2 bases, the J end by 7 bases, with 9 bases between. Germline CDR1 MNHEY, CDR2 SVGAGI. CDR3 length: 13 amino acids.

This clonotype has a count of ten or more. CDR3 DNA sequence: TGCAGCGACATGGGGGGGTTCTCCTATAATTCACCCCTCCACTTT. This translates into CSDMGGFSYNSPLHF. The chain joins TRBV29-1 to TRBJ1-6, with D possibly matching TRBD1 (5 bases). Germline CDR1 reads SQVTM; CDR2 reads ANQGSEA. The CDR3 sequence is 15 residues long. V dropped 7 bases and J dropped 0 bases, with 13 bases sitting between them.

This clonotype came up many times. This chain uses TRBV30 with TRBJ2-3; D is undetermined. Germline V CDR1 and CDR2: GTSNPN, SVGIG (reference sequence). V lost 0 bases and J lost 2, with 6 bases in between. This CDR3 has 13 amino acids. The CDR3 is CAWSVLPTDTQYF. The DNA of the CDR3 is TGTGCCTGGAGTGTACTTCCCACAGATACGCAGTATTTT.